This TCR beta chain was identified in a study of T cells after posttransplantation cyclophosphamide. A marrow graft followed busulfan-fludarabine conditioning, with cyclophosphamide on days +3 and +4. Produced via immunoSEQ multiplex PCR; TCRdb's table is partial and in-frame only. The table lists about 10,000 clones, around 85% of them singletons. The V segment lost 3 bases and the J segment 4 bases; nucleotides outside the gene matches: 12. The CDR3 contains 17 residues. CDR1 MNHNS and CDR2 SASEGT come from the germline V gene. The chain links TRBV6-1 to TRBJ1-5; 7 bases map to TRBD1. The receptor comes from a female patient between 50 and 59 years old who received an allogeneic stem cell transplant from a related donor, was CMV-positive, and had no GVHD. Some T cells may trace back to the graft donor. Sequencing used PBMCs, obtained 1755 days after allogeneic stem cell transplant with posttransplant cyclophosphamide. As DNA, the CDR3 is TGTGCCAGCAGTGAGGCCTACCCGGGACAGTTTAATCAGCCCCAGCATTTT. Protein sequence: CASSEAYPGQFNQPQHF.